The 16 T cell receptor beta chains below all came from one sample that was sequenced in a study of CD8+ T cells in alopecia areata. After isolation, RNA underwent reverse transcription to generate cDNA as the sequencing template. Profiling relied on immunoSEQ multiplex PCR, and the TCRdb table lists in-frame clones only, not all of them. The data show roughly 35,000 clones, approximately 52% seen once. The sequenced sample consisted of NKG2D-high CD8+ T cells sorted from blood. All receptors come from a human donor with alopecia areata.

The chain employs TRBV28 and TRBJ2-5; the D gene is possibly TRBD1 (6 bases). The CDR3 runs 15 residues. V was shortened by 7 bases and J by 3 bases, with 18 bases between the two germline ends. CDR1 is MDHEN, CDR2 SYDVKM, per germline. CDR3 in amino acids: CASTGVDSSEETQYF. Written as DNA, the CDR3 is TGTGCCAGCACTGGTGTGGACAGTTCAGAAGAGACCCAGTACTTC.

V and J are TRBV6-5 and TRBJ2-3, with a weak D call TRBD1 (6 bases). V was clipped by 5 bases and J by 5 bases, with 8 bases between them. Germline V gives CDR1 MNHEY, CDR2 SVGAGI. The CDR3 loop spans 12 amino acids. CDR3 DNA: TGTGCCAGCAGTCAGGGGTTAGATACGCAGTATTTT. It codes for CASSQGLDTQYF.

This chain links TRBV9 with TRBJ2-6; D unresolved. Germline V gene lookup returns CDR1 SGDLS and CDR2 YYNGEE. The CDR3 totals 18 residues. V was cut by 1 base and J by 1 base, with 15 bases left in between. CDR3 amino acids: CASSVNGLGFSGANVLTF. The CDR3 nucleotides read TGTGCCAGCAGCGTAAACGGGCTCGGGTTTTCTGGGGCCAACGTCCTGACTTTC. Using reference TRBV9 and TRBJ2-6 for the parts outside the CDR3, the full variable domain is DSGVTQTPKHLITATGQRVTLRCSPRSGDLSVYWYQQSLDQGLQFLIQYYNGEERAKGNILERFSAQQFPDLHSELNLSSLELGDSALYFCASSVNGLGFSGANVLTFGAGSRLTVL.

CDR3 coding DNA: TGTGCCAGCAGCTCCGGGGGGGGCACCGAGCAGTTCTTC. Translated, it gives CASSSGGGTEQFF. The V gene is TRBV13, the J gene TRBJ2-1; 8 bases map to TRBD2. Trimming cost V 4 bases and J 10 bases; bases outside gene matches: 6. Per germline, CDR1 PRHDT and CDR2 FYEKMQ (reference sequence). The CDR3 covers 13 residues.

This chain joins TRBV27 and TRBJ2-5; a weak D match, TRBD1 (5 bases). The length of the CDR3 is 15 residues. In germline, CDR1 is MNHEY, CDR2 SMNVEV (reference sequence). Trimming stripped 7 bases from V and 5 bases from J, with 20 bases between. CDR3 sequence: CASTPSTVGHETQYF. The DNA of the CDR3 is TGTGCCAGCACCCCCTCTACGGTGGGGCATGAGACCCAGTACTTC.

The chain uses TRBV7-3 and TRBJ2-3, with 7 bases fitting TRBD2. The trim removed 3 bases at V and 2 bases at J, leaving 5 bases unmatched. Germline lookup yields CDR1 SGHTA and CDR2 FQGTGA. The CDR3 runs 15 residues. In nucleotides, the CDR3 is TGTGCCAGCAGCTTTTGGACTAGAATCACAGATACGCAGTATTTT. This gives the protein CASSFWTRITDTQYF.

The chain carries TRBV9 and TRBJ1-1, with no clear D. Germline CDR1 SGDLS, CDR2 YYNGEE. The CDR3 loop spans 13 amino acids. Trimming removed 0 bases from V and 2 bases from J, with 5 bases in between. CDR3: CASSVGANTEAFF. The DNA for the CDR3 is TGTGCCAGCAGCGTAGGGGCCAACACTGAAGCTTTCTTT.

V usage is TRBV25-1 and J usage is TRBJ2-5; 9 bases fit TRBD1. The junction had 3 bases not matched to a gene; V was cut back by 8 bases and J by 5 bases. The CDR3 is 12 amino acids. CDR1 MGHDK and CDR2 SYGVNS come from the germline V gene. The CDR3 DNA reads TGTGCCAGCGGGACAGGGTCGGAGACCCAGTACTTC. It yields the protein CASGTGSETQYF. The complete variable domain, with remaining parts taken from reference TRBV25-1 and TRBJ2-5, reads EADIYQTPRYLVIGTGKKITLECSQTMGHDKMYWYQQDPGMELHLIHYSYGVNSTEKGDLSSESTVSRIRTEHFPLTLESARPSHTSQYLCASGTGSETQYFGPGTRLLVL.

The chain employs TRBV7-9 and TRBJ2-2; 8 positions agree with TRBD2. V trimming: 3 bases; J trimming: 5 bases; junction bases outside the gene matches: 5. The germline CDR1 and CDR2 sequences are SEHNR and FQNEAQ (reference sequence). The CDR3 runs to 15 residues. The CDR3 nucleotides are TGTGCCAGCAGCTTGGTAGCGGGAAGAACCGGGGAGCTGTTTTTT. This encodes CASSLVAGRTGELFF.

V and J are TRBV6-6 and TRBJ2-4, with D possibly TRBD2 on 6 matching bases. The CDR3 has 16 amino acids. V was clipped by 1 base and J by 0 bases, with 10 bases between them. The germline V gene encodes CDR1 MNHNY and CDR2 SVGAGI (reference sequence). The chain's CDR3 is CASSYFGGLAKNIQYF. DNA of the CDR3: TGTGCCAGCAGTTACTTCGGGGGATTAGCCAAAAACATTCAGTACTTC.

Here the CDR3 DNA reads TGTGCCAGCAGTGAAGTTCGCACTGAAGCTTTCTTT. Amino acids: CASSEVRTEAFF. This sequence joins TRBV2 and TRBJ1-1; the D is unclear. CDR1 and CDR2 from the germline V gene are SNHLY and FYNNEI. There are 12 residues in the CDR3. The V gene lost 1 base and the J gene lost 4 bases, with 4 bases spanning the gap. The full variable domain, with the rest looked up from reference TRBV2 and TRBJ1-1, is EPEVTQTPSHQVTQMGQEVILRCVPISNHLYFYWYRQILGQKVEFLVSFYNNEISEKSEIFDDQFSVERPDGSNFTLKIRSTKLEDSAMYFCASSEVRTEAFFGQGTRLTVV.

The count of this clone is one. This sequence joins TRBV13 and TRBJ2-1; possibly TRBD2 for D (6 bases). Germline values: CDR1 PRHDT, CDR2 FYEKMQ (reference sequence). CDR3 length: 16 amino acids. Trimming removed 5 bases from V and 3 bases from J, with 17 bases in between. CDR3 in amino acids: CASSEFSRDFYNEQFF. The CDR3 bases are TGTGCCAGCAGCGAATTCTCCCGGGACTTCTACAATGAGCAGTTCTTC.

A few counts support this clone. V gene TRBV29-1 combines with J gene TRBJ2-2, with TRBD2 matching 9 bases. The CDR3 runs 15 residues. Trimming took 6 bases from V and 6 from J; bases not matched to a gene: 11. In germline, CDR1 is SQVTM, CDR2 ANQGSEA. In DNA form, the CDR3 reads TGCAGCGTACCAGATGAAGCGGGAGGCCCCGGGGAGCTGTTTTTT. Protein sequence: CSVPDEAGGPGELFF.

V and J are TRBV7-9 and TRBJ2-7, with D hard to call. The CDR3 loop spans 14 amino acids. Germline V CDR1 and CDR2: SEHNR, FQNEAQ (reference sequence). V was cut by 0 bases and J by 1 base, with 7 bases left in between. Here the CDR3 DNA reads TGTGCCAGCAGCTTAGCAGCAGATTCCTACGAGCAGTACTTC. Encoded protein: CASSLAADSYEQYF.

The chain carries TRBV5-1 and TRBJ1-2; no clear D gene. The CDR3 runs to 14 residues. Germline loops: CDR1 SGHRS, CDR2 YFSETQ. The V and J ends lost 0 bases and 4 bases respectively, with 10 bases between them. The CDR3 DNA sequence: TGCGCCAGCAGCTTGGGTGGTTTCGGCTATGGCTACACCTTC. Residues: CASSLGGFGYGYTF.

The V and J genes are TRBV29-1 and TRBJ1-2, with 9 bases that match TRBD1. Germline trimming cut 4 bases from V and 7 bases from J; bases unmatched to any gene: 4. The V gene's germline CDR1 is SQVTM and CDR2 ANQGSEA. The CDR3 runs to 12 residues. The CDR3, as DNA: TGCAGCGTTGGACAGGGGGAACGTGGCTACACCTTC. This encodes CSVGQGERGYTF.